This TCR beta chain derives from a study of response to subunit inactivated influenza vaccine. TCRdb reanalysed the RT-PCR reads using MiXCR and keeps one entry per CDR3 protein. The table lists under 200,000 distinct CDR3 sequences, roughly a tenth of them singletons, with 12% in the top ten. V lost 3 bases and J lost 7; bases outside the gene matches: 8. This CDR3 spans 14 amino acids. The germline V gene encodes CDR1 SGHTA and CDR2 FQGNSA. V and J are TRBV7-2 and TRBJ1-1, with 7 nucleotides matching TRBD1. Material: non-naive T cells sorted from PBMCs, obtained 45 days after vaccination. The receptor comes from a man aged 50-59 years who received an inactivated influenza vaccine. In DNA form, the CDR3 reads TGTGCCAGCAGCTTCAGGGGGTTGGTGGGTGAAGCTTTCTTT. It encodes CASSFRGLVGEAFF.